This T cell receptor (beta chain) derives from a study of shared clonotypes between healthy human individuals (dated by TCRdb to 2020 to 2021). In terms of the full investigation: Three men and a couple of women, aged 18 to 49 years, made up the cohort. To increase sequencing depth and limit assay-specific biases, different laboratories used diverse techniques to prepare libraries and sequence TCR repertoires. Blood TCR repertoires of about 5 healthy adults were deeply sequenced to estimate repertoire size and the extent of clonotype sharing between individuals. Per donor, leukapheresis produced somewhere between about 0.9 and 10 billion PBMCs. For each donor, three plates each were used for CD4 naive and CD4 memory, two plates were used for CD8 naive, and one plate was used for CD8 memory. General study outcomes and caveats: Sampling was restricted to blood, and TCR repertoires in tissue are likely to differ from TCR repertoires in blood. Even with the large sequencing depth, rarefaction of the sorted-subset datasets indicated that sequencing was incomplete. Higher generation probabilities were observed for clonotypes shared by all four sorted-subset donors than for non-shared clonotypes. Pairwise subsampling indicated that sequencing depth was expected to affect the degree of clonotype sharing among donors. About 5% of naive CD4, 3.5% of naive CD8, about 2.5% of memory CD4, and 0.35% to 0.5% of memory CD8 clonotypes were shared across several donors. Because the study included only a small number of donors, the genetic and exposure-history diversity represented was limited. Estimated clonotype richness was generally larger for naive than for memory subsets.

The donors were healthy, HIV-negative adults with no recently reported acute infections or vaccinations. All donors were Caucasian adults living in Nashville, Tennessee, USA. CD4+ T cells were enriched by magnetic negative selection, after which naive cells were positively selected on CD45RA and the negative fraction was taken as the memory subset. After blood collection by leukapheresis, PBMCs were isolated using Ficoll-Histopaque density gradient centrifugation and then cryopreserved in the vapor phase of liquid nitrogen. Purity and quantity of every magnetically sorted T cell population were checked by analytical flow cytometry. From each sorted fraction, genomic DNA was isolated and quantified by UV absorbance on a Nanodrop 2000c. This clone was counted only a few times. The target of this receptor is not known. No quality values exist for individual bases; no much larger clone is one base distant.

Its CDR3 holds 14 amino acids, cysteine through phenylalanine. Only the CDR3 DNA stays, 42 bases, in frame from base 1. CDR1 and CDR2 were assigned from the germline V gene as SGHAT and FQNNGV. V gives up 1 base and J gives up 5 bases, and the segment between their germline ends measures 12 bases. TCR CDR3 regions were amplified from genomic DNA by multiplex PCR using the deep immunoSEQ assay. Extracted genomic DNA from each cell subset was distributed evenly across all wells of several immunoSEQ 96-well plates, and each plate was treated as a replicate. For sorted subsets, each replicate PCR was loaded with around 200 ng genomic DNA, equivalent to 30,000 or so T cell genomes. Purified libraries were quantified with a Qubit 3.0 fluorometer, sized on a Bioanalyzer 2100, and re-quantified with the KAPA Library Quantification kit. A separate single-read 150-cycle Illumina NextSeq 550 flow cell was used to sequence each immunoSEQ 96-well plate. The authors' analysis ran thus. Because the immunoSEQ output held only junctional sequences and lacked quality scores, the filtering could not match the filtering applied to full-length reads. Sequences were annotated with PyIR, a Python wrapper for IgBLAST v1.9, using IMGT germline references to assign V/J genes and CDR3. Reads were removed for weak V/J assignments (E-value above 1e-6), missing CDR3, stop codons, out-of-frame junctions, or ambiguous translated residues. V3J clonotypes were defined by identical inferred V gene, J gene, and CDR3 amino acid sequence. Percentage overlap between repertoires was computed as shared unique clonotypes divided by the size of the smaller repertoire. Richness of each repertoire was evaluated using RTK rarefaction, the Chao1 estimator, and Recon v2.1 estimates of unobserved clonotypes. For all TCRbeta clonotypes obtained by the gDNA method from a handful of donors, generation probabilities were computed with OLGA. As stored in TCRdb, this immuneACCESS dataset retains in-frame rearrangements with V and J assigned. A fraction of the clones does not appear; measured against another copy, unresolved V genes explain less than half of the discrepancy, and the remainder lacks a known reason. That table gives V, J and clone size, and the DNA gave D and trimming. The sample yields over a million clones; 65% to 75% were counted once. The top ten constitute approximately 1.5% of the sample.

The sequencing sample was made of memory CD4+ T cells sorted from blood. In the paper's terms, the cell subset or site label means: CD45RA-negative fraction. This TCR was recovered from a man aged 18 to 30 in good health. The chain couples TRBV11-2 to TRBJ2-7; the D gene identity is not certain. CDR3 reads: CASSLGYVGNEQYF. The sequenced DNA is TGTGCCAGCAGCTTAGGGTATGTGGGAAACGAGCAGTACTTC.